The sample holds a few counts of the clone carrying this T cell receptor beta chain. Its target is unknown. Not enrolled were patients with uncontrolled infection, other autoimmune disease, pregnancy or lactation. This entry comes from a study of T cells in Graves' hyperthyroidism and ophthalmopathy. Findings and caveats of the study: Separating ophthalmopathy from stable hyperthyroidism was achieved by a 13 V-J model.

Researchers amplified the TCR beta CDR3 regions from RNA transcripts. First-round RT-PCR targeting the TCR CDR3 was performed with the HTBI primer set. A single record per CDR3 protein comes from TCRdb applying MiXCR to the multiplex PCR reads. The sample has under 700,000 distinct CDR3 sequences; roughly 46% are singletons. Per germline, CDR1 KGHDR and CDR2 SFDVKD. V shed 6 bases, J shed 5 bases, and the junction held 6 bases outside the gene matches. This CDR3 is 14 amino acids long. This chain joins TRBV24-1 and TRBJ1-1; 9 nucleotides align to TRBD1. Sequenced sample: peripheral blood or thyroid tissue (not recorded which). The sequence derives from a woman aged 18-29 years with Graves' hyperthyroidism. The CDR3: CATSPGQGRTEAFF. The CDR3 coding sequence is TGTGCCACCAGTCCGGGACAGGGTAGAACTGAAGCTTTCTTT.